This is a list of T cell receptor beta chains from one sample in a study of blood T cell repertoires in COVID-19. TCRdb keeps only in-frame clones here, not all; method: immunoSEQ multiplex PCR. This sample has nearly 60,000 clones, with roughly 84% found just once. Sequencing was performed on peripheral blood. The receptors here all came from a man in his forties with active COVID-19. CDR3s include the opening cysteine and the closing phenylalanine or tryptophan. A D gene is named only where the DNA matches it firmly. Clone size appears in some rows only: once, few, many, or a class for an expanded clone.

>TRBJ2-1|TRBV5-4|.|TRBD2
TGTGCCAGCAGCCCTGGACTAGCGGGAGGGCCAGGCTACAATGAGCAGTTCTTC
CASSPGLAGGPGYNEQFF
>TRBJ2-3|TRBV10-3|.|TRBD2
TGTGCCACCACCGGCGGGAGGGCCACTGTGGATACGCAGTATTTT
CATTGGRATVDTQYF
>TRBJ2-2|TRBV5-4|medium-sized|.
TGTGCCAGCAGCGGATCAGTAGCGGCCGGGGAGCTGTTTTTT
CASSGSVAAGELFF
>TRBJ1-1|TRBV7-3|.|.
TGTGCCAGCAGCCGTCAAGCTGTTACTGAAGCTTTCTTT
CASSRQAVTEAFF
>TRBJ1-5|TRBV2|.|TRBD1
TGTGCCAGCAGTCCCACAGGGGACGGGGTGAACAATCAGCCCCAGCATTTT
CASSPTGDGVNNQPQHF
>TRBJ2-1|TRBV19|.|.
TGTGCCAGTAGTTCCGCTAGCCCTTCCTACAATGAGCAGTTCTTC
CASSSASPSYNEQFF
>TRBJ1-6|TRBV27|.|.
TGTGCCAGCAGTTTAGTAACAGGAAACAATAATTCACCCCTCCACTTT
CASSLVTGNNNSPLHF
>TRBJ1-4|TRBV27|.|.
TGTGCCAGCAGTTTATCGATCGGCGGTAATGAAAAACTGTTTTTT
CASSLSIGGNEKLFF
>TRBJ2-5|TRBV18|once|TRBD1
TGTGCCAGCACAGGACAGGGGGCTTCTGAGACCCAGTACTTC
CASTGQGASETQYF
>TRBJ2-1|TRBV3-1/TRBV3-2|.|TRBD2
TGTGCCAGCAGCCAAGGTGGGATAGCGGGAGGTAATGAGCAGTTCTTC
CASSQGGIAGGNEQFF
>TRBJ2-1|TRBV24-1|.|TRBD2
TGTGCCACCAGTGTTGGGACTAGCGGGAGGGGCCAGTTCTTC
CATSVGTSGRGQFF
>TRBJ2-7|TRBV27|.|.
TGTGCCAGCAGTTTTAATTCGGGCGGGAATGTCTACGAGCAGTACTTC
CASSFNSGGNVYEQYF